This entry concerns a single TCR beta chain. This entry is derived from a study of blood T cell repertoires in COVID-19. The wider study: Spain, Italy and the United States supplied samples that represented acute and convalescent COVID-19.

Germline CDR1 SGHTA, CDR2 FQGTGA. V lost 2 bases and J lost 5; bases outside the gene matches: 6. CDR3 size: 17 residues. All enrollees were roughly 18 to 89 years old and from around 25 US areas. Researchers sorted participants into cohorts using their self-reported clinical history. Cohort 3 recovered donors had two negative PCRs, clearance, or symptom resolution. Profiled with immunoSEQ multiplex PCR; TCRdb holds only in-frame clones, not every one. The sample records 150,000 to 200,000 clones, 89% being singletons. This clonotype was obtained from a young woman who had recovered from COVID-19. The specimen was PBMCs or T cells enriched from blood (not recorded which). J is TRBJ2-2 and V is TRBV7-3, with 12 bases identical to TRBD2. CDR3 protein: CASSLLAGGPGTGELFF. The CDR3 DNA reads TGTGCCAGCAGCTTACTAGCGGGAGGGCCGGGAACCGGGGAGCTGTTTTTT.